This entry lists 21 T cell receptor beta chains sequenced from one sample in a study of monozygotic twins with inflammatory bowel disease. One entry per CDR3 protein, without DNA, is what TCRdb gives after re-calling the 5' RACE reads. There are 200,000 to 250,000 distinct CDR3 sequences in the sample, with approximately 7.7% held by the top ten. The specimen sequenced was blood. Receptors were obtained from a human donor with ulcerative colitis or Crohn's disease, or a healthy co-twin of an affected twin (not recorded which).

The V and J genes are TRBV6-2 or TRBV6-3 and TRBJ2-1. CDR1 is MNHEY, CDR2 SVGEGT, per germline. The CDR3 loop spans 13 amino acids. CDR3 residues: CASSYLVLNEQFF.

The chain couples TRBV7-2 to TRBJ1-2. CDR3 length equals 13 residues. Germline V gives CDR1 SGHTA, CDR2 FQGNSA. CDR3 sequence: CASSSAPYYGYTF.

The V gene is TRBV29-1, the J gene TRBJ1-1; TCRdb reports TRBD1, a call that lacks DNA to check it against. The CDR3 runs to 12 residues. From germline, CDR1 is SQVTM and CDR2 ANQGSEA. The CDR3 region is CSGQGLGTEAFF.

This chain joins TRBV28 and TRBJ1-2; TCRdb lists TRBD1, though no DNA is available to test this call. There are 14 residues in the CDR3. Germline V gene data show CDR1 as MDHEN and CDR2 as SYDVKM. CDR3 loop: CASSLLGQNYGYTF.

This chain uses TRBV6-2 or TRBV6-3 with TRBJ2-1; TCRdb's D gene call, TRBD2, goes unchecked for lack of DNA. The CDR3 runs to 15 residues. The germline gives CDR1 MNHEY, CDR2 SVGEGT. The CDR3 reads CASAQAGELENEQFF.

This rearrangement joins TRBV7-9 to TRBJ1-1; TCRdb outputs TRBD1, but without DNA this stays unchecked. Germline V lookup: CDR1 SEHNR, CDR2 FQNEAQ (reference sequence). This CDR3 contains 15 residues. The CDR3: CASSSIGQGGTEAFF. The full variable domain, with the rest looked up from reference TRBV7-9 and TRBJ1-1, is DTGVSQNPRHKITKRGQNVTFRCDPISEHNRLYWYRQTLGQGPEFLTYFQNEAQLEKSRLLSDRFSAERPKGSFSTLEIQRTEQGDSAMYLCASSSIGQGGTEAFFGQGTRLTVV.

This chain connects TRBV7-9 to TRBJ2-7. The germline V gene encodes CDR1 SEHNR and CDR2 FQNEAQ (reference sequence). The CDR3 sequence is 12 residues long. CDR3 region: CASSDRSYEQYF.

The V and J genes are TRBV4-1 and TRBJ2-7; TCRdb calls TRBD1, which cannot be checked without DNA. The CDR3 sequence is 14 residues long. Germline values: CDR1 MGHRA, CDR2 YSYEKL. The CDR3 loop is CASSQDARRMEQYF.

The chain recombines TRBV5-1 with TRBJ2-2; with no DNA, the TCRdb D assignment of TRBD1 cannot be verified. Per germline, CDR1 SGHRS and CDR2 YFSETQ. The CDR3 has 13 residues. The CDR3 protein is CASSSSPGSGLFF.

The chain joins TRBV5-1 to TRBJ1-4; no DNA is available, so the TRBD1 call from TCRdb remains unchecked. The CDR3 is 13 amino acids. The germline V gene encodes CDR1 SGHRS and CDR2 YFSETQ. The CDR3 here is CASSYRDRDTLFF. Drawing the rest from reference TRBV5-1 and TRBJ1-4, the complete variable domain is KAGVTQTPRYLIKTRGQQVTLSCSPISGHRSVSWYQQTPGQGLQFLFEYFSETQRNKGNFPGRFSGRQFSNSRSEMNVSTLELGDSALYLCASSYRDRDTLFFGSGTQLSVL.

The chain uses TRBV5-5 and TRBJ2-5; absent DNA, TCRdb's TRBD2 call cannot be checked. The CDR3 has 15 residues. Looked up from germline, CDR1 is SGHKS and CDR2 is YYEKEE (reference sequence). CDR3 region: CASSLEGGPPKNQYF.

The chain links TRBV18 to TRBJ1-4; the TCRdb D gene call, TRBD1, has no DNA to confirm it. The length of the CDR3 is 16 residues. Germline-derived CDR1 and CDR2 are KGHSH and LQKENI. CDR3 loop: CASSPGILVLNEKLFF. Supplemented by reference TRBV18 and TRBJ1-4, the full variable domain reads NAGVMQNPRHLVRRRGQEARLRCSPMKGHSHVYWYRQLPEEGLKFMVYLQKENIIDESGMPKERFSAEFPKEGPSILRIQQVVRGDSAAYFCASSPGILVLNEKLFFGSGTQLSVL.

The chain carries TRBV20-1 and TRBJ1-5. The CDR3 contains 16 residues. Germline loops: CDR1 DFQATT, CDR2 SNEGSKA (reference sequence). The CDR3: CSARRPGPYSNQPQHF.

The rearrangement uses TRBV7-6 and TRBJ1-6; TCRdb lists TRBD1, though no DNA is available to test this call. The CDR3 has 16 residues. Germline CDR1 reads SGHVS; CDR2 reads FNYEAQ. CDR3 region: CASSADRDGYNSPLHF. Full variable domain (missing parts from reference TRBV7-6 and TRBJ1-6): GAGVSQSPRYKVTKRGQDVALRCDPISGHVSLYWYRQALGQGPEFLTYFNYEAQQDKSGLPNDRFSAERPEGSISTLTIQRTEQRDSAMYRCASSADRDGYNSPLHFGNGTRLTVT.

J is TRBJ2-3 and V is TRBV29-1. The CDR3 extends over 13 amino acids. CDR1 and CDR2 from the germline V gene are SQVTM and ANQGSEA. The CDR3: CSVAPDWADTQYF.

V usage is TRBV7-9 and J usage is TRBJ2-5; without DNA, the TCRdb call of TRBD1 cannot be checked. CDR1 is SEHNR, CDR2 FQNEAQ, per germline (reference sequence). This CDR3 has 12 amino acids. CDR3 sequence: CASRGGPETQYF.

This chain connects TRBV4-3 to TRBJ2-1; lacking DNA, the TRBD1 call made by TCRdb goes unchecked. The CDR3 is made up of 13 amino acids. Germline lookup yields CDR1 LGHNA and CDR2 YSLEER. The CDR3 spells CASSQADGGEQFF.

The chain recombines TRBV9 with TRBJ1-2. The CDR3 totals 15 residues. The germline CDR1 and CDR2 sequences are SGDLS and YYNGEE. CDR3 sequence reads: CASSMRAGANYGYTF.

The CDR3 loop is CSAHTAGGGAWDEQYF. This chain links TRBV20-1 with TRBJ2-7; TCRdb gives TRBD2 as the D gene, but with no DNA this cannot be confirmed. This CDR3 region has 16 residues. The germline CDR1 and CDR2 sequences are DFQATT and SNEGSKA (reference sequence).

V gene TRBV20-1 combines with J gene TRBJ1-1; absent DNA, TCRdb's TRBD1 call cannot be checked. CDR3 length equals 13 residues. The germline CDR1 and CDR2 sequences are DFQATT and SNEGSKA (reference sequence). Here the CDR3 reads CSASDNRVGEAFF.

The chain recombines TRBV2 with TRBJ1-1; TCRdb names TRBD1, which stays unverified in the absence of DNA. Germline V CDR1 and CDR2: SNHLY, FYNNEI. The CDR3 runs 15 residues. Here the CDR3 reads CASPWGQQGDTEAFF.